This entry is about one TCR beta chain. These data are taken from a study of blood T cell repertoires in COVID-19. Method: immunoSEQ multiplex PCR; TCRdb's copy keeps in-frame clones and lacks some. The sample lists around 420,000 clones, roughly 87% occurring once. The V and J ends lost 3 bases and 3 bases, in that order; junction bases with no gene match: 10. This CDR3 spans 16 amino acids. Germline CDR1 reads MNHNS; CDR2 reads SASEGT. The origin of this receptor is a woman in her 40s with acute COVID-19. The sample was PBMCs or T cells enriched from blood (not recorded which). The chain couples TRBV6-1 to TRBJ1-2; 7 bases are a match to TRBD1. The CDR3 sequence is CASSDPGQVGDYGYTF. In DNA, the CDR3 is TGTGCCAGCAGTGATCCCGGACAGGTGGGCGACTATGGCTACACCTTC.